This record looks at one T cell receptor (beta chain) sequence and its context. Its antigen is undetermined. The read ends 3 residues early relative to the CDR3; the germline J gene fills the gap. The table came from immunoSEQ multiplex PCR; TCRdb's copy has only in-frame clones and leaves some out. The sample table includes some 31,000 clones. This CDR3 contains 14 residues. Trimming cost V 1 base and J 5 bases, with 9 bases left between them. Germline-derived CDR1 and CDR2 are SGHVS and FNYEAQ. This entry belongs to a study of T cells in women clearing cervical HPV infection. Looking at the study overall: Cases were women with histologically confirmed HPV16-related CIN3 or worse, including 2 invasive cancers. Controls gave blood once infection was undetectable; cases at lesion identification. Case blood was drawn a median about 23 weeks after lesion detection. The study, taken as a whole, reports: Timing of associations relative to infection is unclear; T-cell subsets were not isolated.

The source is a woman between 18 and 75 years old with a cervical HPV16 infection that either progressed to CIN3+ or cleared (not recorded which). What was sequenced was blood buffy coat. The genes are TRBV7-6 and TRBJ2-1; D is perhaps TRBD1 (6 bases). The chain's CDR3 is CASSLGAGDNEQFF. CDR3 DNA, as far as it was read: TGTGCCAGCAGCTTAGGGGCAGGGGACAATGAG.